This T cell receptor (beta chain) was recorded in a study of T cells in Graves' hyperthyroidism and ophthalmopathy. This clonotype was seen many times. No antigen is known for it. About 10 ml of fresh peripheral blood supplied the PBMCs. Researchers amplified the TCR beta CDR3 regions from RNA transcripts. In the first-round RT-PCR of the TCR CDR3, the HTBI primer set was used. Each CDR3 protein is one row after TCRdb ran MiXCR on the multiplex PCR reads. The table includes 250,000 to 300,000 distinct CDR3 sequences, roughly 19% detected once. Study results and limitations: Appearing also in blood were most of the thyroid clonotypes expanded above 0.001.

The CDR3 covers 14 residues. Germline-derived CDR1 and CDR2 are SNHLY and FYNNEI. The ends lost 5 bases at V and 9 bases at J; junction bases unmatched: 6. The TCR sequence derives from a man aged 45-65 years with Graves' ophthalmopathy. The chain recombines TRBV2 with TRBJ2-1, with TRBD2 matching over 11 bases. Sequencing was carried out using blood. CDR3 sequence: CASSPTSGRGEQFF. The CDR3 region has the DNA TGTGCCAGCAGTCCAACTAGCGGGAGAGGTGAGCAGTTCTTC.